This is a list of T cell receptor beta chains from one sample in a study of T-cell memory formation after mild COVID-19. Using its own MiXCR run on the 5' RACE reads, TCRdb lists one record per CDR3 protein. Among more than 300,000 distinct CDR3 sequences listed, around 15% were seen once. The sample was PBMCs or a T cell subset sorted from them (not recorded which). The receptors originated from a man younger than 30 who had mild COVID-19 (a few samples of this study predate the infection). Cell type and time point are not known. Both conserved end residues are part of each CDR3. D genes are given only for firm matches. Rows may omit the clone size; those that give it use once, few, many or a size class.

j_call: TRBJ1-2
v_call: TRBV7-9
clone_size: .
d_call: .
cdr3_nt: TGTGCCAGCAGACCAGCGGCGGGATCTAACTATGGCTACACCTTC
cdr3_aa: CASRPAAGSNYGYTF

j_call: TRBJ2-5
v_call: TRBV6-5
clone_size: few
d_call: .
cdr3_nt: TGTGCCAGCAGTTTAGTCCGCCGTCAAAACCAGTACTTC
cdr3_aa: CASSLVRRQNQYF

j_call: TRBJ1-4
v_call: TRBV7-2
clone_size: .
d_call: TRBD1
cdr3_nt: TGTGCCAGCGGGGGACAGTTCCGGGAAAAACTGTTTTTT
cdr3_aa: CASGGQFREKLFF

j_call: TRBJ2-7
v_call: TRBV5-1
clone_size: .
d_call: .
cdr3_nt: TGCGCCAGCAGCTTGTTTCCTGCGGAAAACTACGAGCAGTACTTC
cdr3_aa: CASSLFPAENYEQYF

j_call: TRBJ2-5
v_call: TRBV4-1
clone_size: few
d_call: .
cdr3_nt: TGCGCCAGCAGCCAGTTCGGACTACGCCAAGAGACCCAGTACTTC
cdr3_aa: CASSQFGLRQETQYF

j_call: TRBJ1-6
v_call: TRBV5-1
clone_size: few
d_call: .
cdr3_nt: TGCGCCAGCAGCTTGGGCCGGGACGGAGCGCGACCCCTCCACTTT
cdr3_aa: CASSLGRDGARPLHF

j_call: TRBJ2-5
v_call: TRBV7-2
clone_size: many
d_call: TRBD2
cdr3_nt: TGTGCCAGCAGCCTCTTACTAGCGGCCCAAGAGACCCAGTACTTC
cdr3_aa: CASSLLLAAQETQYF

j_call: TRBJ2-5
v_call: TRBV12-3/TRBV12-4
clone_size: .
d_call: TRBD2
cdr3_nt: TGTGCCAGCAGTCTCCGACGAGCGGGGGGAGAGACCCAGTACTTC
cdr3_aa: CASSLRRAGGETQYF

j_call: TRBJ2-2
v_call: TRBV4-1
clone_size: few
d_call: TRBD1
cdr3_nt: TGCGCCAGCAGCCAAACAGGGGCGAACACCGGGGAGCTGTTTTTT
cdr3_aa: CASSQTGANTGELFF

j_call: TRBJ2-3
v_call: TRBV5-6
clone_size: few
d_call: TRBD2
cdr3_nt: TGTGCCAGCAGCTCTCGGGGGGGCTCGACAGATACGCAGTATTTT
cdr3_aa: CASSSRGGSTDTQYF

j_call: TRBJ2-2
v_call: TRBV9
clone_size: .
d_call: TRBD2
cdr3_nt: TGTGCCAGCAGCTGGGCGGGGGGAAACACCGGGGAGCTGTTTTTT
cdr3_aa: CASSWAGGNTGELFF

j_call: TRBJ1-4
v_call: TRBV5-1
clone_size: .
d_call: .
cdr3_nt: TGCGCCAGCAGCTACCAGGAGATAGGTGAAAAACTGTTTTTT
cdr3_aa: CASSYQEIGEKLFF

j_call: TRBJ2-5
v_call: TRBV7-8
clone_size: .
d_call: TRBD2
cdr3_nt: TGTGCCAGCAGCTTATCATTTGGACTAGCGCCCGAAGAGACCCAGTACTTC
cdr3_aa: CASSLSFGLAPEETQYF

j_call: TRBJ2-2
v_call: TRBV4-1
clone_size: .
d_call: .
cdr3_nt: TGCGCCAGCAGCCAAGTCCACCAAGGGACCGGGGAGCTGTTTTTT
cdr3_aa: CASSQVHQGTGELFF

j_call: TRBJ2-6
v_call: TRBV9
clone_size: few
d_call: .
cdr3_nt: TGTGCCAGCAGCGTAGGGAATGGACGGGCCAACGTCCTGACTTTC
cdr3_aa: CASSVGNGRANVLTF

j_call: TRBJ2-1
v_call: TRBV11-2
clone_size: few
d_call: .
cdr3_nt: TGTGCCAGCAGCTTAGTCCGCCAGGAGCAGTTCTTC
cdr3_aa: CASSLVRQEQFF

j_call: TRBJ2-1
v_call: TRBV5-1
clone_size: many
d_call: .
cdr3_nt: TGCGCCAGCAGCCCCCCGGGCTCCTACAATGAGCAGTTCTTC
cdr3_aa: CASSPPGSYNEQFF

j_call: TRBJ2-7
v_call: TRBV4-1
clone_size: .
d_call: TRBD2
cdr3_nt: TGCGCCAGCAGCCAAGGCCGGGGACTAGCGGACTACGAGCAGTACTTC
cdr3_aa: CASSQGRGLADYEQYF